A selection of T cell receptor beta chains follows, all from one sample in a study of T cells expressing NK-cell markers. TCRdb derives one entry per CDR3 protein from the 5' RACE reads, leaving out DNA. This sample contains about 400,000 distinct CDR3 sequences. The sequencing input was blood T cells: a sorted CD56 or NKG2C T cell subset, CD4+ or CD8+ T cells, or bulk PBMC T cells (not recorded which). All receptors come from a woman aged 50 to 60 in good health. The CDR3 runs from the conserved cysteine through the conserved F or W. Each record gives: V gene, J gene, CDR3 protein.

TRBV2	TRBJ2-3	CASSSQPLAGGVDTQYF
TRBV11-2	TRBJ2-1	CASTDRGPFTTYFNEQFF
TRBV5-1	TRBJ2-1	CASSFMDSHYNEQFF
TRBV20-1	TRBJ2-1	CSAKLAGGAREQFF
TRBV2	TRBJ1-3	CASSRRDVGNTIYF
TRBV7-9	TRBJ2-6	CASRGLGASGANVLTF
TRBV25-1	TRBJ2-7	CASSDSQGRPTAEQYF
TRBV4-2	TRBJ2-1	CASSQDPASGIFNEQFF
TRBV5-4	TRBJ2-1	CASSLRDEENEQFF
TRBV30	TRBJ1-2	CAWSVPPGNYGYTF
TRBV20-1	TRBJ1-5	CSARESRGGYQPQHF
TRBV7-9	TRBJ2-1	CASSQGSYSYNEQFF
TRBV12-3/TRBV12-4	TRBJ2-1	CASRETGTGNYNEQFF
TRBV12-3/TRBV12-4	TRBJ2-1	CASSLGGDEQFF
TRBV7-3	TRBJ2-1	CASSLRLAGKGNEQFF
TRBV5-1	TRBJ2-3	CASSLIGQHTTDTQYF
TRBV24-1	TRBJ2-2	CATSDFAGGIGELFF
TRBV4-1	TRBJ2-3	CASSQGFGQGAPDTQYF
TRBV18	TRBJ2-7	CASSPPLGQPSKSYYEQYF
TRBV29-1	TRBJ2-7	CSVAGTEGDPDYEQYF
TRBV12-3/TRBV12-4	TRBJ2-3	CASSPGPDTDTQYF
TRBV12-3/TRBV12-4	TRBJ2-6	CASMYSLGSGANVLTF
TRBV20-1	TRBJ2-7	CSASLNRAYEQYF
TRBV7-9	TRBJ2-1	CASSLRSSSDEQFF
TRBV7-8	TRBJ1-1	CASSPGTVPEAFF